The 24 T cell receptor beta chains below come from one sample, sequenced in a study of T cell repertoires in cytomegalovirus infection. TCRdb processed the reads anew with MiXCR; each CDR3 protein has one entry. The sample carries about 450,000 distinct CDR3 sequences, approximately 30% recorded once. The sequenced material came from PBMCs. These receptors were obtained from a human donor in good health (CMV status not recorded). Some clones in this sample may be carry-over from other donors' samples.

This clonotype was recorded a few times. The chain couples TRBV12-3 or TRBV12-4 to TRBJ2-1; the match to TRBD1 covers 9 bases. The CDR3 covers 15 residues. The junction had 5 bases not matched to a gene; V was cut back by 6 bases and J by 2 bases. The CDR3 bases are TGTGCCAGCAGGACGGGACAGGGCACCTACAATGAGCAGTTCTTC. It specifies CASRTGQGTYNEQFF.

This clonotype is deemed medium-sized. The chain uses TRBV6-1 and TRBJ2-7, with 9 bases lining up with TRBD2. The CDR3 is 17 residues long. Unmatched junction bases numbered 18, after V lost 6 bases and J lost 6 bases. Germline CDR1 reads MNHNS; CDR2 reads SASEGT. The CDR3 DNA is TGTGCCAGCAGCCTCCTCTCTGCGGGGGGGCCCGAGAGCGAGCAGTACTTC. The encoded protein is CASSLLSAGGPESEQYF.

In DNA, the CDR3 is TGCAGTGCTAGCCGGGGGAAAGAGACCCAGTACTTC. Translated, it gives CSASRGKETQYF. This chain joins TRBV20-1 and TRBJ2-5, with D maybe TRBD2 (6 bases). The V gene lost 3 bases and the J gene lost 3 bases, with 8 bases spanning the gap. The germline gives CDR1 DFQATT, CDR2 SNEGSKA (reference sequence). The CDR3 totals 12 residues.

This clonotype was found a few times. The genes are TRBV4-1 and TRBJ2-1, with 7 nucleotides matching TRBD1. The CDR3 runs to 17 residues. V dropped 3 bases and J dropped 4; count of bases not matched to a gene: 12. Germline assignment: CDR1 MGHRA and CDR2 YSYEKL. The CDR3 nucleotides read TGCGCCAGCAGCCATCAAGTGCAGGGGGTAGCGTACAATGAGCAGTTCTTC. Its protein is CASSHQVQGVAYNEQFF.

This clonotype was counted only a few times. CDR3 bases: TGTGCCAGCAGTCCCCGGAGAAACATTCAGTACTTC. Encoded protein: CASSPRRNIQYF. The genes are TRBV27 and TRBJ2-4, with D uncertain. Germline values: CDR1 MNHEY, CDR2 SMNVEV (reference sequence). CDR3 length equals 12 residues. V shed 5 bases and J shed 6 bases, with 8 bases lying between them.

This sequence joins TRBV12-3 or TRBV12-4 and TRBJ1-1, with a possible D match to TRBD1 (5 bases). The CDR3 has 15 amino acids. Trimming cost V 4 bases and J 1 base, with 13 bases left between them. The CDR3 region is CASSWPGGRNTEAFF. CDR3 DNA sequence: TGTGCCAGCAGTTGGCCCGGGGGTCGGAACACTGAAGCTTTCTTT.

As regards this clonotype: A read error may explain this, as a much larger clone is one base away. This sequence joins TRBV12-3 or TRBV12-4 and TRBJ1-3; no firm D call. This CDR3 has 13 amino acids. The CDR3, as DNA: TGTTCCAGCAGTTTCCCCGCTGGAAACACCATATATTTT. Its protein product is CSSSFPAGNTIYF.

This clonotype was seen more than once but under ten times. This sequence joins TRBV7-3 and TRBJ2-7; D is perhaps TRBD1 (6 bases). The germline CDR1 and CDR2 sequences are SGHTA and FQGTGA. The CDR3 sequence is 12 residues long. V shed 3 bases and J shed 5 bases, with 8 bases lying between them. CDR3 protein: CASSFEGDEQYF. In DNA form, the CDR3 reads TGTGCCAGCAGCTTCGAGGGGGACGAGCAGTACTTC.

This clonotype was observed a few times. The CDR3 spells CASSLTSGGASYNEQFF. The CDR3 DNA reads TGTGCCAGCAGCCTCACTAGCGGGGGGGCTTCCTACAATGAGCAGTTCTTC. The chain joins TRBV7-9 to TRBJ2-1; 13 positions agree with TRBD2. The germline V gene encodes CDR1 SEHNR and CDR2 FQNEAQ (reference sequence). With V trimmed by 5 bases and J by 1 base, 5 bases remained unmatched. The CDR3 has 17 amino acids. Full variable domain (missing parts from reference TRBV7-9 and TRBJ2-1): DTGVSQNPRHKITKRGQNVTFRCDPISEHNRLYWYRQTLGQGPEFLTYFQNEAQLEKSRLLSDRFSAERPKGSFSTLEIQRTEQGDSAMYLCASSLTSGGASYNEQFFGPGTRLTVL.

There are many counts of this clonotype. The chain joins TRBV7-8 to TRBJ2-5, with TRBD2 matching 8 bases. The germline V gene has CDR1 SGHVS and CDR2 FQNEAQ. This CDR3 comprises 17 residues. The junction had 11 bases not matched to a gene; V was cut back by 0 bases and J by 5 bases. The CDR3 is CASSLAKPGLARETQYF. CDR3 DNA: TGTGCCAGCAGCTTAGCGAAACCAGGACTAGCTAGGGAGACCCAGTACTTC.

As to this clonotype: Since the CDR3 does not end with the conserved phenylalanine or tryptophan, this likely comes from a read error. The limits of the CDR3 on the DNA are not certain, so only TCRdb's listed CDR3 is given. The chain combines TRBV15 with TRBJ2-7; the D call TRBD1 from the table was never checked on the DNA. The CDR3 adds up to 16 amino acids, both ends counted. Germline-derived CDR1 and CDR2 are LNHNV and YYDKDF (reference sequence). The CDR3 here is CAASRGDRGHKFEPSC.

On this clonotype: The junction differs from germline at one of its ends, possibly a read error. The CDR3 DNA is TGTGCCAGCATTTACCGGACAAACTCCTACAATGAGCAGTTCTTC. It translates to CASIYRTNSYNEQFF. The chain uses TRBV6-2 or TRBV6-3 and TRBJ2-1, with D possibly matching TRBD1 (5 bases). The CDR3 totals 15 residues. CDR1 MNHEY and CDR2 SVGEGT come from the germline V gene.

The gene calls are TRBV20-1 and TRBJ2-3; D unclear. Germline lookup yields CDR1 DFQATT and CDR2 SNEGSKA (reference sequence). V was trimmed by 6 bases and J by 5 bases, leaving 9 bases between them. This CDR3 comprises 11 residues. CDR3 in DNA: TGCAGTGCATACTTAGGAGATACGCAGTATTTT. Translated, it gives CSAYLGDTQYF.

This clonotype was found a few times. CDR3 sequence reads: CSAPGQGIVEAFF. CDR3 coding DNA: TGCAGTGCCCCGGGACAGGGGATTGTTGAAGCTTTCTTT. The V gene is TRBV20-1, the J gene TRBJ1-1, with 10 bases identical to TRBD1. With V trimmed by 6 bases and J by 7 bases, 8 bases remained unmatched. Per the germline V gene, CDR1 is DFQATT and CDR2 is SNEGSKA (reference sequence). The CDR3 length is 13 residues.

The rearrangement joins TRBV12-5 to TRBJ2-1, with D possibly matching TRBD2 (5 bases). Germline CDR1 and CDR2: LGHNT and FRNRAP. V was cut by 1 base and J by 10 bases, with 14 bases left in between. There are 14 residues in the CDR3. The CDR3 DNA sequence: TGTGCTAGTGGTTTGGGGATAGCGATTGGGGAGCAGTTCTTC. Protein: CASGLGIAIGEQFF. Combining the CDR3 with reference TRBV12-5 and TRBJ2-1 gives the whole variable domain DARVTQTPRHKVTEMGQEVTMRCQPILGHNTVFWYRQTMMQGLELLAYFRNRAPLDDSGMPKDRFSAEMPDATLATLKIQPSEPRDSAVYFCASGLGIAIGEQFFGPGTRLTVL.

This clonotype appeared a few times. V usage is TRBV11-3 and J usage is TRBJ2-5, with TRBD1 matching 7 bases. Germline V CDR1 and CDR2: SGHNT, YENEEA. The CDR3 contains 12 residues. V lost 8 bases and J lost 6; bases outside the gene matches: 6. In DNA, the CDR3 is TGTGCCAGCTCGACAGGGAAGAAGACCCAGTACTTC. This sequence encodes CASSTGKKTQYF.

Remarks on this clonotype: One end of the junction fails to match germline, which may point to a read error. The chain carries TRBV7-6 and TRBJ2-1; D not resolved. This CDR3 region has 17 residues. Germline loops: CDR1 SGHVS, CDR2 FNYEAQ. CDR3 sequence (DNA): TGTGCCAGCAGCTTATACCCGGACGGCCCGTCCAACAATGAGACGTTATTC. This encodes CASSLYPDGPSNNETLF.

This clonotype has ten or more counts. The CDR3 loop reads CASSLVGGMDTQYF. The CDR3 DNA reads as TGTGCCAGCAGCTTGGTGGGGGGCATGGATACGCAGTATTTT. This chain links TRBV7-9 with TRBJ2-3, with D perhaps matching TRBD1 or TRBD2 (6 bases each). The V end was cut by 3 bases, the J end by 6 bases, with 13 bases between. CDR1 is SEHNR, CDR2 FQNEAQ, per germline (reference sequence). This CDR3 contains 14 residues.

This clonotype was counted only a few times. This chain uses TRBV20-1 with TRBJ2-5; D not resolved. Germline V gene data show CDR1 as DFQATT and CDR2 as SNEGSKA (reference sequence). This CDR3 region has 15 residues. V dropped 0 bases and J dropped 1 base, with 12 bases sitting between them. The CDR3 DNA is TGCAGTGCTAGAGATTCTGGCAGCGTCCAAGAGACCCAGTACTTC. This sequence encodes CSARDSGSVQETQYF.

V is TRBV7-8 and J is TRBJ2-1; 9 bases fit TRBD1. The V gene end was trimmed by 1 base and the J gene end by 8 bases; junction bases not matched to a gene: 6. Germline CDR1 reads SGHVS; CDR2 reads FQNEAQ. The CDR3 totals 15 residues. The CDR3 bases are TGTGCCAGCAGCTTAGTACTCGGACAGGGGCATGAGCAGTTCTTC. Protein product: CASSLVLGQGHEQFF.

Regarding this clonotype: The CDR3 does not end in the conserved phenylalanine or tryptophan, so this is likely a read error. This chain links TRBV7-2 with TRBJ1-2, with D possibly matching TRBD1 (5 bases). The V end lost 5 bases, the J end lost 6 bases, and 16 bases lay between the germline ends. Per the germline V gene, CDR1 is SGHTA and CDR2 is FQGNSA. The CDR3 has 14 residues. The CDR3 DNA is TGTGCCAGCAGCAAAAACAGGAGGAACGATGGCTACACCGTA. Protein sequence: CASSKNRRNDGYTV.

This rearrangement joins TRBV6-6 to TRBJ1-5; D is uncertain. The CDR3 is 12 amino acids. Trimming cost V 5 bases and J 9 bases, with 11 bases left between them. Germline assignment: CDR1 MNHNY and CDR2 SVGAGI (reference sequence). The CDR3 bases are TGTGCCAGCAGTCGAGGGTTGGGGCCCCAGCATTTT. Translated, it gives CASSRGLGPQHF.

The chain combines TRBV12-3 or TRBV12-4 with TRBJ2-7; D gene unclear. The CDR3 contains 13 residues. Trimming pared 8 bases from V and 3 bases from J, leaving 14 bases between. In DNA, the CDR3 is TGTGCCAGCTCTGGAAAGCCCCTCTACGAGCAGTACTTC. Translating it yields CASSGKPLYEQYF.

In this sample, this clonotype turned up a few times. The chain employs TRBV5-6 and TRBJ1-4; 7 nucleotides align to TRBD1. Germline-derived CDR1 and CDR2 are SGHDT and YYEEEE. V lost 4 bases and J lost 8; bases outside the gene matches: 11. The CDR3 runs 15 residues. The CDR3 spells CASSPFDRVGEKLFF. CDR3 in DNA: TGTGCCAGCAGCCCCTTCGACAGGGTGGGCGAAAAACTGTTTTTT. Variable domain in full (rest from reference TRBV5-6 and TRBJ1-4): DAGVTQSPTHLIKTRGQQVTLRCSPKSGHDTVSWYQQALGQGPQFIFQYYEEEERQRGNFPDRFSGHQFPNYSSELNVNALLLGDSALYLCASSPFDRVGEKLFFGSGTQLSVL.